This record covers a single TCR beta chain. Its antigen has not been determined. No much larger clone exists at a distance of one base, and base qualities are not known. Patients with a history of autoimmune disease or receiving systemic immunosuppression were excluded from the trial. Peripheral blood for TCR sequencing was collected from all dose cohorts at baseline, on cycle 4 day 1, and on cycle 7 day 1. The samples were taken from a phase I, first-in-human, multicenter, open-label dose-escalation trial of ivuxolimab. Adults with locally advanced or metastatic melanoma, renal cell, hepatocellular, or head and neck squamous cell carcinoma were enrolled in the trial. Before TCR sequencing, CD4+ and CD8+ T cells were separately sorted from peripheral blood. The entry originates in a study of OX40 agonist ivuxolimab in advanced cancers. As for the study more broadly: Ivuxolimab was a fully human IgG2 agonistic monoclonal antibody targeting the costimulatory receptor OX40 (CD134). Three dose-escalation patients achieved partial responses, one with hepatocellular carcinoma and two with cutaneous melanoma. Intravenous ivuxolimab was administered to patients every 2 weeks at six dose levels: 0.01, 0.1, 0.3, 1.5, 3 and 10 mg/kg. The paper describes the monotherapy dose-escalation part (N ≈ 52 patients) of the phase I trial of ivuxolimab. Of the roughly 53 patients in dose escalation, around 20 had hepatocellular carcinoma, about 15 had melanoma, 9 had renal cell carcinoma and 9 had head and neck cancer. Patients were allowed to have had prior anti-PD-1, anti-PD-L1 or anti-CTLA-4 therapy, and 40% of the dose-escalation patients had previously received checkpoint inhibitors. A male proportion of roughly 85% and a mean age of approximately 61 years, ranging from about 20 to 85, were recorded for the dose-escalation cohort. Peripheral TCRbeta sequencing was intended to test whether TCR sequence diversity was altered and clonal T-cell expansion was caused by ivuxolimab. Overall study outcomes, separate from this receptor: After ivuxolimab, CD8+ T cells had more expanded clones than CD4+ T cells on average. The antigen specificity of the clonally expanded peripheral T cells was not determined. Low levels of normalized T-cell clonal expansion were also seen in some patients who did not respond. Clonal expansion of both CD4+ and CD8+ blood T cells was observed from baseline to week 6 at doses 0.1 to 3.0 mg/kg. Partial responders in the 0.1-3.0 mg/kg groups had among the lowest normalized peripheral clonal expansion, especially among CD8+ T cells.

Including the terminal cysteine and phenylalanine, the CDR3 comprises 15 residues. Only CDR3 DNA remains: 45 bases, in frame from the first base. V lost 5 bases and J lost 4 bases; the stretch between them is 15 bases long. The germline V gene specifies SGHAT as CDR1 and FQNNGV as CDR2. For sequencing of the TCRbeta CDR3 region, genomic DNA was extracted from the sorted cells. TCRbeta CDR3 regions were sequenced using the immunoSEQ Assay. In TCRdb, the immuneACCESS table is reduced to in-frame sequences with V and J assigned. These tables do not hold every clone; where another copy was compared, an unresolved V gene accounts for under half, and the others remain unexplained. Counted in this sample were about 26,000 clones; roughly 90% of them appeared once. Clones ranked in the top ten supply just under 20% of the sample.

The clonotype comes from an adult with an advanced solid tumor such as melanoma, head and neck, liver or kidney cancer. The sequences come from CD4+ or CD8+ T cells sorted from blood, collected in a trial of the OX40 agonist ivuxolimab. The sequence joins TRBV11-2 to TRBJ2-1; TRBD2 is perhaps the D gene, given 7 matching bases. The CDR3 region reads CASSPWGGLYNEQFF. In nucleotides, the sequence is TGTGCCAGCAGCCCGTGGGGGGGCCTGTACAATGAGCAGTTCTTC.